The TCR beta chain described here comes from a study of shared clonotypes between healthy human individuals. Turning to the study itself: Three plates were used per donor for CD4 naive, three for CD4 memory, two for CD8 naive and one for CD8 memory.

Among the donors, all were Caucasian adults who lived in Nashville, Tennessee. Study-level points and caveats: The study generally estimated greater richness for naive than memory subsets.

Measured with immunoSEQ multiplex PCR; TCRdb has only the in-frame clones, and not every one. The table lists fewer than 400,000 clones, over 65% of them singletons, with about 9.4% in the top ten. About this clone: The antigen is not known.

The receptor was derived from a young man in good health. What was sequenced was memory CD4+ T cells sorted from blood. Subset meaning: CD45RA-negative fraction.

The CDR3 region has the DNA TGTGCCAGCTCGGGCGGGACTAGCGGATCTAGCACAGATACGCAGTATTTT. Its protein is CASSGGTSGSSTDTQYF. The chain joins TRBV5-4 to TRBJ2-3; 11 bases line up with TRBD2. Germline assignment: CDR1 SGHNT and CDR2 YYREEE (reference sequence). With V trimmed by 7 bases and J by 0 bases, 10 bases remained unmatched. The CDR3 is 17 amino acids.